Listed below are T cell receptor beta chains from one sample, sequenced in a study of blood T cell repertoires in COVID-19. The assay was immunoSEQ multiplex PCR, and TCRdb's table has in-frame clones only and misses some. The data show about 140,000 clones, approximately 85% seen once. Sequencing was performed on peripheral blood. These receptor sequences come from a man in his fifties or sixties with acute or convalescent COVID-19. The CDR3 runs from the conserved cysteine through the conserved F or W. Fields, in order: V gene, clone size, J gene, CDR3 protein. Expanded clones get a size class; other rows say once, few or many, or leave the size out.

v_gene: TRBV6-5
abundance: .
j_gene: TRBJ1-5
CDR3aa: CASRKQGAGQPQHF

v_gene: TRBV4-1
abundance: few
j_gene: TRBJ2-3
CDR3aa: CASSQETPGGRTDTQYF

v_gene: TRBV11-2
abundance: .
j_gene: TRBJ2-1
CDR3aa: CASSPFRSAGGTNEQFF

v_gene: TRBV7-2
abundance: .
j_gene: TRBJ1-2
CDR3aa: CASSLSGLGDNYGYTF

v_gene: TRBV28
abundance: once
j_gene: TRBJ2-7
CDR3aa: CASSLWDSSYEQYF

v_gene: TRBV11-2
abundance: .
j_gene: TRBJ2-2
CDR3aa: CASSFRDTGELFF

v_gene: TRBV7-6
abundance: .
j_gene: TRBJ1-6
CDR3aa: CASSARQGGAYNSPLHF

v_gene: TRBV6-5
abundance: .
j_gene: TRBJ1-1
CDR3aa: CASSNDRSNTEAFF

v_gene: TRBV18
abundance: .
j_gene: TRBJ1-1
CDR3aa: CASLSPSEGNTEAFF

v_gene: TRBV6-5
abundance: .
j_gene: TRBJ1-2
CDR3aa: CASSSPGTANYGYTF

v_gene: TRBV27
abundance: .
j_gene: TRBJ2-1
CDR3aa: CASTPGWTRWFNEQFF

v_gene: TRBV10-2
abundance: .
j_gene: TRBJ2-5
CDR3aa: CASSGTSGRSGETQYF

v_gene: TRBV15
abundance: .
j_gene: TRBJ1-6
CDR3aa: CATSRKPGNSPLHF

v_gene: TRBV27
abundance: .
j_gene: TRBJ2-1
CDR3aa: CASGSYRAEQFF

v_gene: TRBV27
abundance: .
j_gene: TRBJ1-5
CDR3aa: CASSIGGTGISNQPQHF

v_gene: TRBV7-3
abundance: .
j_gene: TRBJ2-5
CDR3aa: CASSLSSGQETQYF

v_gene: TRBV28
abundance: .
j_gene: TRBJ1-1
CDR3aa: CASWVTAGIEAFF

v_gene: TRBV7-9
abundance: .
j_gene: TRBJ2-1
CDR3aa: CASRPEALRYNEQFF

v_gene: TRBV19
abundance: .
j_gene: TRBJ1-1
CDR3aa: CASSPTGGLEAFF

v_gene: TRBV11-3
abundance: once
j_gene: TRBJ2-5
CDR3aa: CASSFELDSVKGETQYF

v_gene: TRBV9
abundance: .
j_gene: TRBJ1-4
CDR3aa: CASSTTGGREKLFF

v_gene: TRBV12-3/TRBV12-4
abundance: .
j_gene: TRBJ2-1
CDR3aa: CASSRETYNEQFF

v_gene: TRBV2
abundance: .
j_gene: TRBJ2-7
CDR3aa: CASSDVGLAPKEQYF

v_gene: TRBV21-1
abundance: .
j_gene: TRBJ1-4
CDR3aa: CASSKGGRGNEKLFF

v_gene: TRBV25-1
abundance: .
j_gene: TRBJ2-2
CDR3aa: CASSETPGVTGELFF

v_gene: TRBV27
abundance: .
j_gene: TRBJ2-5
CDR3aa: CASSWGVGETQYF

v_gene: TRBV5-1
abundance: .
j_gene: TRBJ2-3
CDR3aa: CASSLTGSTDTQYF

v_gene: TRBV10-2
abundance: .
j_gene: TRBJ2-1
CDR3aa: CASSESKTGPSYNEQFF

v_gene: TRBV4-1
abundance: few
j_gene: TRBJ1-5
CDR3aa: CASSQDSIRAADNQPQHF

v_gene: TRBV19
abundance: .
j_gene: TRBJ2-2
CDR3aa: CASSIKNTGELFF

v_gene: TRBV10-2
abundance: .
j_gene: TRBJ2-2
CDR3aa: CASREGQNTGELFF

v_gene: TRBV7-3
abundance: .
j_gene: TRBJ2-5
CDR3aa: CASSLIGSGRGEETQYF

v_gene: TRBV7-9
abundance: .
j_gene: TRBJ1-2
CDR3aa: CASSLGQGGSYGYTF

v_gene: TRBV27
abundance: .
j_gene: TRBJ2-6
CDR3aa: CASSPGQLRSGANVLTF

v_gene: TRBV19
abundance: .
j_gene: TRBJ2-1
CDR3aa: CASSIGGVREQFF

v_gene: TRBV7-8
abundance: .
j_gene: TRBJ1-1
CDR3aa: CASSLGEWTEAFF

v_gene: TRBV10-3
abundance: .
j_gene: TRBJ1-2
CDR3aa: CAISGDRALGGYGYTF

v_gene: TRBV24-1
abundance: once
j_gene: TRBJ2-2
CDR3aa: CATKTPNTGELFF

v_gene: TRBV28
abundance: .
j_gene: TRBJ2-1
CDR3aa: CASSPNYSGRGHNEQFF

v_gene: TRBV27
abundance: .
j_gene: TRBJ1-2
CDR3aa: CASTKSGSLGYTF

v_gene: TRBV3-1/TRBV3-2
abundance: .
j_gene: TRBJ2-3
CDR3aa: CASSQESWTGDPSTDTQYF

v_gene: TRBV27
abundance: .
j_gene: TRBJ2-1
CDR3aa: CASSLIPPGRYNEQFF

v_gene: TRBV5-1
abundance: .
j_gene: TRBJ1-1
CDR3aa: CASSLAITGGNTEAFF

v_gene: TRBV9
abundance: .
j_gene: TRBJ2-1
CDR3aa: CASSVGAGGAYNEQFF